This note documents a single TCR beta chain sequence. Its antigen remains unidentified. These data originate in a study of siplizumab effects on memory and regulatory T cells. Notes on the study in general: The mapping of alloreactive clones to unstimulated subsets covered only a minor fraction of them.

The germline V gene encodes CDR1 LNHDA and CDR2 SQIVND (reference sequence). With V trimmed by 5 bases and J by 6 bases, 11 bases remained unmatched. The CDR3 spans 16 residues. Each sample contributed some 96,000 TCR templates to the assay. Sequencing used immunoSEQ multiplex PCR; TCRdb keeps in-frame clones, though not all of them. This table has more than 85,000 clones, 80% to 95% appearing once. This chain connects TRBV19 to TRBJ2-3, with TRBD2 matching 10 bases. This TCR was sampled from a human donor in good health. The sequenced sample was CD4+ T cells sorted from blood. CDR3 amino acids: CASSPRTLAGADTQYF. The CDR3 coding sequence is TGTGCCAGTAGTCCCCGAACGCTAGCGGGAGCTGATACGCAGTATTTT.